These T cell receptor beta chains were read from a single sample in a study of blood T cell repertoires in COVID-19. The protocol was immunoSEQ multiplex PCR, while the TCRdb copy is restricted to in-frame clones and leaves out a portion. The data contain more than 200,000 clones, about nine tenths of them singletons. Sequenced input: peripheral blood. The source of these receptors is a woman in her thirties with COVID-19, enrolled during active disease. Each CDR3 is given with its conserved first and last residue. Fields, in order: D gene, clone size, V gene, J gene, CDR3 DNA, CDR3 protein. D genes are given only for firm matches. The size of a clone is reported for some rows only, either as once, few or many, or as a class for expanded clones.

-,-,TRBV11-2,TRBJ2-3,TGTGCCAGCAGCTCAGACTTGCGCCAATACACAGATACGCAGTATTTT,CASSSDLRQYTDTQYF
TRBD2,-,TRBV20-1,TRBJ2-3,TGCAGTGCTAGTGAACTAGCGGGAGGAGGTGATACGCAGTATTTT,CSASELAGGGDTQYF
-,-,TRBV4-3,TRBJ2-7,TGCGCCAGCAGCCAAGGGCTCGTCCCCACCTACGAGCAGTACTTC,CASSQGLVPTYEQYF
-,-,TRBV7-9,TRBJ2-5,TGTGCCAGCAGCTTGCAAGGACACCAGTACTTC,CASSLQGHQYF
-,once,TRBV1,TRBJ2-4,TGCACCAGCAGCCGCCGAGGGTCTAGCGGGAGTTTCGGCGCCAAAAACATTCAGTACTTC,CTSSRRGSSGSFGAKNIQYF
TRBD1,-,TRBV6-5,TRBJ1-3,TGTGCCAGCACAAACAGGGGTGCTGGAAACACCATATATTTT,CASTNRGAGNTIYF
TRBD2,-,TRBV2,TRBJ2-1,TGTGCCAGCAGAAGAGCTAGCGGGGGAAACAATGAGCAGTTCTTC,CASRRASGGNNEQFF
TRBD1,-,TRBV28,TRBJ2-1,TGTGCCAGCAGTTCGACAGGGGAGGCCTACAATGAGCAGTTCTTC,CASSSTGEAYNEQFF
-,once,TRBV25-1,TRBJ1-2,TGTGCCAGCAGTCGCAGTGAGGTTCGAGTTTTTGGAGGCTACACCTTC,CASSRSEVRVFGGYTF
-,-,TRBV7-9,TRBJ2-5,TGTGCCAGCAGCTTAGCGTTGCAGGGAGGTGAGACCCAGTACTTC,CASSLALQGGETQYF
-,-,TRBV11-3,TRBJ1-1,TGTGCCAGCAGCCCGGCCGGGGGTACGATAGGTGAAGCTTTCTTT,CASSPAGGTIGEAFF
TRBD1,-,TRBV27,TRBJ2-1,TGTGCCAGCAGTTTAGGGCCAGGGGGCTATGAGCAGTTCTTC,CASSLGPGGYEQFF
TRBD2,-,TRBV11-3,TRBJ2-1,TGTGCCAGCAGCCTCGTGGGCGGGGGGTACAATGAGCAGTTCTTC,CASSLVGGGYNEQFF
TRBD1,-,TRBV6-5,TRBJ1-4,TGTGCCAGCAGCCAAAGAGGACAGGGCAATGAAAAACTGTTTTTT,CASSQRGQGNEKLFF
-,-,TRBV7-2,TRBJ1-6,TGTGCCAGCAGCCCCTACAGGAGCTCCTATAATTCACCCCTCCACTTT,CASSPYRSSYNSPLHF
-,-,TRBV4-1,TRBJ1-1,TGCGCCAGCAGCCCCTGGGGCGGATCAAACACTGAAGCTTTCTTT,CASSPWGGSNTEAFF
TRBD2,-,TRBV7-2,TRBJ2-5,TGTGCCAGCAGCTTAGCCGGGGGGGCGTGGGAGACCCAGTACTTC,CASSLAGGAWETQYF
TRBD2,-,TRBV6-1,TRBJ2-3,TGTGCCAGCAGTGAAGAGGTCGGCGGGGGAAGCACAGATACGCAGTATTTT,CASSEEVGGGSTDTQYF
-,-,TRBV14,TRBJ1-2,TGTGCCAGCAGCCAAGAGGGGGCTGGTGGCTACACCTTC,CASSQEGAGGYTF
-,few,TRBV7-9,TRBJ1-2,TGTGCCAGCGGGCCTCAGGTCAACTATGGCTACACCTTC,CASGPQVNYGYTF
-,-,TRBV10-2,TRBJ2-1,TGCGCCAGCAGTGGGCTAGGCCGAAAGTACAATGAGCAGTTCTTC,CASSGLGRKYNEQFF
-,-,TRBV4-1,TRBJ1-4,TGCGCCAGCAGCCTCAGGGTCATGGCAACTAATGAAAAACTGTTTTTT,CASSLRVMATNEKLFF
TRBD1,-,TRBV4-3,TRBJ1-2,TGCGCCAGCAGCCCAGGGGACAGGGTTGTCTATGGCTACACCTTC,CASSPGDRVVYGYTF
TRBD2,-,TRBV7-2,TRBJ2-2,TGTGCCAGCAGCCGTAGCGGGTTAGAACGGATCACCGGGGAGCTGTTTTTT,CASSRSGLERITGELFF
-,-,TRBV19,TRBJ2-2,TGTGCCAGTAGTATAGAAGGGAGCACCGGGGAGCTGTTTTTT,CASSIEGSTGELFF
-,-,TRBV4-3,TRBJ2-6,TGCGCCAGCAGCCAAGATGGCGGCAGGGAAGCCCTGACTTTC,CASSQDGGREALTF
TRBD1,-,TRBV5-1,TRBJ2-2,TGCGCCAGCAGCTCAGGGACAGGGGCGAACACCGGGGAGCTGTTTTTT,CASSSGTGANTGELFF
TRBD2,-,TRBV19,TRBJ2-7,TGTGCCAGTAGTATAGCCTTAGCGGGGGGCTCCTACGAGCAGTACTTC,CASSIALAGGSYEQYF
TRBD1,-,TRBV11-2,TRBJ1-2,TGTGCCAGCAGCGCCGGGACAGCTAACTATGGCTACACCTTC,CASSAGTANYGYTF
TRBD1,-,TRBV29-1,TRBJ2-3,TGCAGCACCCGGGACAGCCGACAAGATACGCAGTATTTT,CSTRDSRQDTQYF
TRBD2,-,TRBV7-2,TRBJ2-2,TGTGCCAGCAGCCGGAGGACTAGCGGGGGGGCCCCGGGGGAGCTGTTTTTT,CASSRRTSGGAPGELFF
TRBD2,few,TRBV7-2,TRBJ2-3,TGTGCCAGCAGCCTCGGATGGGAGCGGGGGAACGCCCCAGATACGCAGTATTTT,CASSLGWERGNAPDTQYF
-,-,TRBV5-1,TRBJ2-3,TGCGCCAGCAGCTCCCCAACGGGGACAGATACGCAGTATTTT,CASSSPTGTDTQYF
-,-,TRBV7-9,TRBJ1-1,TGTGCCAGCAGCGTCGGGGGGGGCTTAGGGACTGAAGCTTTCTTT,CASSVGGGLGTEAFF
-,-,TRBV14,TRBJ2-3,TGTGCCAGCAGCCCTTTCGAGAGGGAGGTTAACACAGATACGCAGTATTTT,CASSPFEREVNTDTQYF
TRBD1,-,TRBV29-1,TRBJ2-7,TGCAGCGTTGTGCCCGGGACAGAGAGCTACGAGCAGTACTTC,CSVVPGTESYEQYF
TRBD2,once,TRBV27,TRBJ2-3,TGTGCCAGCAGTTTATGGACTAGTGGGACAGATACGCAGTATTTT,CASSLWTSGTDTQYF
-,-,TRBV24-1,TRBJ1-2,TGTGCCACCAGTGATTTGTGGAAAAGCGGGGGCTACACCTTC,CATSDLWKSGGYTF
TRBD1,-,TRBV3-1/TRBV3-2,TRBJ1-1,TGTGCCAGCAGCCGGACAGGGGGCTCCACTGAAGCTTTCTTT,CASSRTGGSTEAFF
TRBD2,-,TRBV10-1,TRBJ2-3,TGCGCCAGCAGTGAGTCGCGGGAGAGGGGCACAGATACGCAGTATTTT,CASSESRERGTDTQYF
-,-,TRBV4-2,TRBJ1-2,TGTGCCAGCAGCGCCATACCACCAGACTTTCGCTATGGCTACACCTTC,CASSAIPPDFRYGYTF
TRBD1,-,TRBV7-2,TRBJ1-5,TGTGCCAGCAGCACCCAGGGGGGGCCCCAGCATTTT,CASSTQGGPQHF
TRBD1,-,TRBV6-2/TRBV6-3,TRBJ1-1,TGTGCCAGCAGTCTCAGGGCAGGGGGCGCTAGGAGACTTGAAGCTTTCTTT,CASSLRAGGARRLEAFF
-,-,TRBV2,TRBJ1-1,TGTGCCAGCAGCCCACAGGGAACTAACACTGAAGCTTTCTTT,CASSPQGTNTEAFF
-,few,TRBV6-2/TRBV6-3,TRBJ2-5,TGTGCCAGCAGTTTTAGCGTCCAAGAGACCCAGTACTTC,CASSFSVQETQYF
TRBD1,-,TRBV5-4,TRBJ1-2,TGTGCCAGCAGCTTGGAAGGGGACAGGGCTCGTACTTGGGGCTACACCTTC,CASSLEGDRARTWGYTF
TRBD1,-,TRBV2,TRBJ1-3,TGTGCCAGCAGCCAACAGGGGTATGAAAACACCATATATTTT,CASSQQGYENTIYF
TRBD2,once,TRBV6-5,TRBJ2-5,TGTGCCAGCAGTTACGAGGGTAGCGGGAGATCCCAGACCCAGTACTTC,CASSYEGSGRSQTQYF
-,few,TRBV2,TRBJ1-5,TGTGCCAGCAGTGATGGACAAAGCAATCAGCCCCAGCATTTT,CASSDGQSNQPQHF
-,-,TRBV7-2,TRBJ1-6,TGTGCCAGCAGCTCCGCCTTGAGGAATTCACCCCTCCACTTT,CASSSALRNSPLHF
-,-,TRBV7-2,TRBJ1-2,TGTGCCAGCAGTCCTAACAGGGCCGGCTATGGCTACACCTTC,CASSPNRAGYGYTF
TRBD1,-,TRBV27,TRBJ2-5,TGTGCCACCGGGACAGTACAAGAGACCCAGTACTTC,CATGTVQETQYF
TRBD1,-,TRBV5-1,TRBJ2-1,TGCGCCAGCAGCTTCGGGACAGGGAGGAATGAGCAGTTCTTC,CASSFGTGRNEQFF
TRBD2,-,TRBV13,TRBJ2-3,TGTGCCAGCAGCTCCGGACTAGCGGGGGGTCATGTTTCAGATACGCAGTATTTT,CASSSGLAGGHVSDTQYF
-,once,TRBV30,TRBJ1-4,TGTGCCTGGAGGTCCCCGAGTGGAAAACTGTTTTTT,CAWRSPSGKLFF
-,-,TRBV10-3,TRBJ2-7,TGTGCCATCAGTGACCCCCTGGAGGGTTCAGAGCAGTACTTC,CAISDPLEGSEQYF
TRBD2,-,TRBV5-1,TRBJ2-3,TGCGCCAGCAGCTGGACCCCTAGCGGGGGGGGAGATACGCAGTATTTT,CASSWTPSGGGDTQYF
TRBD2,-,TRBV5-1,TRBJ2-7,TGCGCCAGCAGCTTGGGCCGGGGGGGGACTTACGAGCAGTACTTC,CASSLGRGGTYEQYF
-,-,TRBV2,TRBJ2-1,TGTGCCAGCAGAGGGGGACATGAAGACAATGAGCAGTTCTTC,CASRGGHEDNEQFF